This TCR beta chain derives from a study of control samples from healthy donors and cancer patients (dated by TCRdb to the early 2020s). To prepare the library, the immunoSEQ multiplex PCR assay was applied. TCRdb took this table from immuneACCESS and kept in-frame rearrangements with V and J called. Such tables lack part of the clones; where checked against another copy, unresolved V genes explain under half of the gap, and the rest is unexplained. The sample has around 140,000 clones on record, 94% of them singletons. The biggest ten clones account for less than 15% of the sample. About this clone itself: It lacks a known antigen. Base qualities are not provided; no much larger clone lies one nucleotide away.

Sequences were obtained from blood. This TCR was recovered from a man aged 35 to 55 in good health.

The nucleotides are TGTGCCAGCAGTTACTCTGGGCCAGGGGAGGGGTCTGAAGCTTTCTTT. This is translated as CASSYSGPGEGSEAFF. The receptor chain draws on TRBV6-6 and TRBJ1-1; the best D guess is TRBD1, with 6 bases matching. The CDR3 goes from the cysteine to the phenylalanine over 16 residues. The kept DNA is CDR3 alone, 48 bases in frame from the first base. Trimming removed 0 bases from V and 6 bases from J, leaving 17 bases between the germline ends. Based on the germline V gene (reference sequence), the CDR1 and CDR2 sequences are MNHNY and SVGAGI.